This TCR beta chain emerged from a study of OX40 agonist ivuxolimab in advanced cancers. The CDR3 sequence is 15 residues long. V lost 6 bases to trimming and J lost 7 bases, with 19 bases between them. Germline V gives CDR1 SNHLY, CDR2 FYNNEI. To note about this clone: Its antigen is unknown.

Study-wide findings and caveats: Certain nonresponders likewise exhibited a low normalized T-cell clonal expansion.

This table comes from immunoSEQ multiplex PCR, and its TCRdb copy is limited to in-frame clones, with some not included. The sample holds more than 50,000 clones, around 80% seen once. The sequences come from CD4+ or CD8+ T cells sorted from blood, collected in a trial of the OX40 agonist ivuxolimab. The sequence was collected from an adult with an advanced solid tumor such as melanoma, head and neck, liver or kidney cancer. This chain uses TRBV2 with TRBJ1-5; possible D gene TRBD1, 5 bases. In DNA, the CDR3 is TGTGCCAGCAGGCCCCCTCAGGGACTGGGACAGCCCCAGCATTTT. Protein product: CASRPPQGLGQPQHF.